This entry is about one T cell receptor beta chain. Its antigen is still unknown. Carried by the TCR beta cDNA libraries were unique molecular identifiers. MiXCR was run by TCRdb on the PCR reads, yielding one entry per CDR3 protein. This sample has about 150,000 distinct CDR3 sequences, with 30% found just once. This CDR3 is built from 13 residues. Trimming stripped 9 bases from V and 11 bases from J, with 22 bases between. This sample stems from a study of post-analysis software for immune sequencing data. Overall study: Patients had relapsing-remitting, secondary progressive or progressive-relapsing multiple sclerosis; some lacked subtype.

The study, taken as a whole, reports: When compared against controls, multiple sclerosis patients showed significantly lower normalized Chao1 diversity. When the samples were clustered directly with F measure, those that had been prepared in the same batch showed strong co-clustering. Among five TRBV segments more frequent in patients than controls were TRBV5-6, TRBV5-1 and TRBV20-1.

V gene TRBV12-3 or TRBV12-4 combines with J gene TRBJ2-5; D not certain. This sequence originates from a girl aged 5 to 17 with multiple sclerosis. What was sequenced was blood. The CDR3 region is CASKPVITNEQYF. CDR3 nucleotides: TGTGCCAGTAAGCCCGTAATTACCAATGAGCAGTACTTC.